This TCR beta chain was identified during a study of blood T cells in healthy people across ages. Study conclusions and caveats: Conclusively comparing naive with antigen-experienced cells was impossible with unsorted PBMCs.

Donation came from healthy Caucasian individuals in Russia who were aged about 6 to 95. About 10 milliliters of peripheral blood were drawn from each donor into EDTA-treated tubes. The amount of total RNA extracted per sample was at least 6 micrograms. This CDR3 contains 15 residues. Primed by a sample-barcoded 5' primer and a J-beta primer mix, a second PCR proceeded for 7 to 11 cycles. TCRdb recomputed calls from the 5' RACE reads with MiXCR, one row per CDR3 protein. The repertoire holds 1,500,000 or so distinct CDR3 sequences, with 45% to 70% as singletons. Comments on this clonotype: Its antigen remains unknown.

Input material: blood. The chain combines TRBV21-1 with TRBJ2-1; the D call TRBD1 from the table was never checked on the DNA. TRBV21-1 is flagged as a pseudogene. The receptor was isolated from a young man in good health. The CDR3 DNA reads TGTGCCAGCAGCAAAGATGGGACAGGGGGGGATGAGCAGTTCTTC. Protein: CASSKDGTGGDEQFF.